This T cell receptor (beta chain) was documented in a study of T-cell reconstitution after alpha-beta-depleted transplantation in children. This clonotype was counted only a few times. The V and J ends lost 2 bases and 4 bases respectively, with 11 bases between them. Germline CDR1 MDHEN, CDR2 SYDVKM. The CDR3 is 15 amino acids. A library of TCRbeta sequences, prepared with unique molecular identifiers, was generated. A single record per CDR3 protein comes from TCRdb applying MiXCR to the PCR reads. Counted here are some 590,000 distinct CDR3 sequences, about 10% occurring once; the ten biggest clones make up around 4%.

This TCR derives from a human donor who donated a stem cell graft to a child with acute myeloid leukemia. The sample consisted of PBMCs from the stem cell graft donor, taken from the stem cell graft. V gene TRBV28 combines with J gene TRBJ2-2; no definite D call. CDR3 residues: CASSLTVQPTGELFF. The CDR3 DNA follows: TGTGCCAGCAGTTTAACCGTACAACCCACCGGGGAGCTGTTTTTT.